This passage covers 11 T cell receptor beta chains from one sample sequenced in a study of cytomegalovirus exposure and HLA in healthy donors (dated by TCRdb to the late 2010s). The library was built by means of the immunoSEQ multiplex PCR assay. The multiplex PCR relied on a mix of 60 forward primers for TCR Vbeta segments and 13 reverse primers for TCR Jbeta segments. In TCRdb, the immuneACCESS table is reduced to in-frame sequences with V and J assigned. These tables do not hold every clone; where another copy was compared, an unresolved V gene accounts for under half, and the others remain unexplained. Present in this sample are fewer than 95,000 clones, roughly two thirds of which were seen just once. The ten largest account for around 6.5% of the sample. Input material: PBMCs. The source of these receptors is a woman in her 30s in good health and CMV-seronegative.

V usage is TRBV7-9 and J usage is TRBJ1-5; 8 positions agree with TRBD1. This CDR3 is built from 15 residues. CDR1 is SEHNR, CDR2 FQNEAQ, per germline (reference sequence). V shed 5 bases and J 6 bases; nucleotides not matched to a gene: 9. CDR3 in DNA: TGTGCCAGCAGCCCGCCGACAGGGGACCTTCAGCCCCAGCATTTT. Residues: CASSPPTGDLQPQHF. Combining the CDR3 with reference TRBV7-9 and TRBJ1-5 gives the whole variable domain DTGVSQNPRHKITKRGQNVTFRCDPISEHNRLYWYRQTLGQGPEFLTYFQNEAQLEKSRLLSDRFSAERPKGSFSTLEIQRTEQGDSAMYLCASSPPTGDLQPQHFGDGTRLSIL.

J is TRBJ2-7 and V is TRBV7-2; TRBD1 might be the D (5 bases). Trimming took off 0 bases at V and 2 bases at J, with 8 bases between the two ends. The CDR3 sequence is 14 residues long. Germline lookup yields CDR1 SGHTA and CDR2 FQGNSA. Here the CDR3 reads CASSLAGPTYEQYF. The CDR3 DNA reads TGTGCCAGCAGCTTAGCGGGGCCGACCTACGAGCAGTACTTC.

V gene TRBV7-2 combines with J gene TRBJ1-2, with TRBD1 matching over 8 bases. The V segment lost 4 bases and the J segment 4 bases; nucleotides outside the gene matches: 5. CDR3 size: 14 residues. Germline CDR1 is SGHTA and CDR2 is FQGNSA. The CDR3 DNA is TGTGCCAGCAGCTCAGGGGGCGCAACCTATGGCTACACCTTC. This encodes CASSSGGATYGYTF.

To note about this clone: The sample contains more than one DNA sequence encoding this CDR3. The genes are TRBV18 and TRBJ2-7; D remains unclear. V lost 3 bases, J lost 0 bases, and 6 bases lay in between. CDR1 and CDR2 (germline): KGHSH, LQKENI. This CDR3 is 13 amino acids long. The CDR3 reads CASSPPSSYEQYF. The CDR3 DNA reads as TGTGCCAGCTCACCCCCCAGCTCCTACGAGCAGTACTTC.

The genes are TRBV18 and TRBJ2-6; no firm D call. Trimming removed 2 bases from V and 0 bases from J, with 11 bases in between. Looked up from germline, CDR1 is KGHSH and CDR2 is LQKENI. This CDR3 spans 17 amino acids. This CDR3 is CASSPTAGRSGANVLTF. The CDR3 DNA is TGTGCCAGCTCACCAACTGCAGGCCGCTCTGGGGCCAACGTCCTGACTTTC.

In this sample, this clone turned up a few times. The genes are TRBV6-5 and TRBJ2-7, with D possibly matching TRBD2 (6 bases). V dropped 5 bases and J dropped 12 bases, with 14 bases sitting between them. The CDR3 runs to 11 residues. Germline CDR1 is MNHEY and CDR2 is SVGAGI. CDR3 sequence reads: CASSTPGVLYF. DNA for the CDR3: TGTGCCAGCAGTACACCGGGAGTGCTGTACTTC.

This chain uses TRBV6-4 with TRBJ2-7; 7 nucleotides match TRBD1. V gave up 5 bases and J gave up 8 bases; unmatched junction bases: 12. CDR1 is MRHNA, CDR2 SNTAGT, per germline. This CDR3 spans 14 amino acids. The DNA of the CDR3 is TGTGCCAGCAGTTCCTCGGGACAGAGTACGAAGCAGTACTTC. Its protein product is CASSSSGQSTKQYF.

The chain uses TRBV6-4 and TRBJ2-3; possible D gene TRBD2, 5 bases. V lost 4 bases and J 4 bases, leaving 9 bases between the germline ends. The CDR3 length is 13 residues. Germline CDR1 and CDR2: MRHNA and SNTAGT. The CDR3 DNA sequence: TGTGCCAGCAGTGCCCAGAGGGCAGATACGCAGTATTTT. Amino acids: CASSAQRADTQYF.

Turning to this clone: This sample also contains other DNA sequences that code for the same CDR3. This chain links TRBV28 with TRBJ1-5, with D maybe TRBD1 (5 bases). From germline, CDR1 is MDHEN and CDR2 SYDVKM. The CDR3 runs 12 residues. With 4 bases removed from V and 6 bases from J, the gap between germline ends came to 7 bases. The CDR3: CASSSGVQPQHF. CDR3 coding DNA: TGTGCCAGCAGTTCGGGGGTTCAGCCCCAGCATTTT.

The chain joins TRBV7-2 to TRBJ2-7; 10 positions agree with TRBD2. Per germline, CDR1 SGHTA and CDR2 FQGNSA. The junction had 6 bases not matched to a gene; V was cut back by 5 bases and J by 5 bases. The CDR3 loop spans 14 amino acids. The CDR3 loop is CASSPLAGYNEQYF. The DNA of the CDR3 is TGTGCCAGCAGCCCACTAGCGGGATACAACGAGCAGTACTTC.

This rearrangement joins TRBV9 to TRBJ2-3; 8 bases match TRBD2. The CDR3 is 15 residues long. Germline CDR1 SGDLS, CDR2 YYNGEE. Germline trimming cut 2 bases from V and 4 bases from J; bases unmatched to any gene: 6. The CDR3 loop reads CASSVWRGAADTQYF. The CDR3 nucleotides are TGTGCCAGCAGCGTCTGGCGGGGGGCGGCAGATACGCAGTATTTT. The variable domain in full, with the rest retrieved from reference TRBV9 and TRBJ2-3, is DSGVTQTPKHLITATGQRVTLRCSPRSGDLSVYWYQQSLDQGLQFLIQYYNGEERAKGNILERFSAQQFPDLHSELNLSSLELGDSALYFCASSVWRGAADTQYFGPGTRLTVL.